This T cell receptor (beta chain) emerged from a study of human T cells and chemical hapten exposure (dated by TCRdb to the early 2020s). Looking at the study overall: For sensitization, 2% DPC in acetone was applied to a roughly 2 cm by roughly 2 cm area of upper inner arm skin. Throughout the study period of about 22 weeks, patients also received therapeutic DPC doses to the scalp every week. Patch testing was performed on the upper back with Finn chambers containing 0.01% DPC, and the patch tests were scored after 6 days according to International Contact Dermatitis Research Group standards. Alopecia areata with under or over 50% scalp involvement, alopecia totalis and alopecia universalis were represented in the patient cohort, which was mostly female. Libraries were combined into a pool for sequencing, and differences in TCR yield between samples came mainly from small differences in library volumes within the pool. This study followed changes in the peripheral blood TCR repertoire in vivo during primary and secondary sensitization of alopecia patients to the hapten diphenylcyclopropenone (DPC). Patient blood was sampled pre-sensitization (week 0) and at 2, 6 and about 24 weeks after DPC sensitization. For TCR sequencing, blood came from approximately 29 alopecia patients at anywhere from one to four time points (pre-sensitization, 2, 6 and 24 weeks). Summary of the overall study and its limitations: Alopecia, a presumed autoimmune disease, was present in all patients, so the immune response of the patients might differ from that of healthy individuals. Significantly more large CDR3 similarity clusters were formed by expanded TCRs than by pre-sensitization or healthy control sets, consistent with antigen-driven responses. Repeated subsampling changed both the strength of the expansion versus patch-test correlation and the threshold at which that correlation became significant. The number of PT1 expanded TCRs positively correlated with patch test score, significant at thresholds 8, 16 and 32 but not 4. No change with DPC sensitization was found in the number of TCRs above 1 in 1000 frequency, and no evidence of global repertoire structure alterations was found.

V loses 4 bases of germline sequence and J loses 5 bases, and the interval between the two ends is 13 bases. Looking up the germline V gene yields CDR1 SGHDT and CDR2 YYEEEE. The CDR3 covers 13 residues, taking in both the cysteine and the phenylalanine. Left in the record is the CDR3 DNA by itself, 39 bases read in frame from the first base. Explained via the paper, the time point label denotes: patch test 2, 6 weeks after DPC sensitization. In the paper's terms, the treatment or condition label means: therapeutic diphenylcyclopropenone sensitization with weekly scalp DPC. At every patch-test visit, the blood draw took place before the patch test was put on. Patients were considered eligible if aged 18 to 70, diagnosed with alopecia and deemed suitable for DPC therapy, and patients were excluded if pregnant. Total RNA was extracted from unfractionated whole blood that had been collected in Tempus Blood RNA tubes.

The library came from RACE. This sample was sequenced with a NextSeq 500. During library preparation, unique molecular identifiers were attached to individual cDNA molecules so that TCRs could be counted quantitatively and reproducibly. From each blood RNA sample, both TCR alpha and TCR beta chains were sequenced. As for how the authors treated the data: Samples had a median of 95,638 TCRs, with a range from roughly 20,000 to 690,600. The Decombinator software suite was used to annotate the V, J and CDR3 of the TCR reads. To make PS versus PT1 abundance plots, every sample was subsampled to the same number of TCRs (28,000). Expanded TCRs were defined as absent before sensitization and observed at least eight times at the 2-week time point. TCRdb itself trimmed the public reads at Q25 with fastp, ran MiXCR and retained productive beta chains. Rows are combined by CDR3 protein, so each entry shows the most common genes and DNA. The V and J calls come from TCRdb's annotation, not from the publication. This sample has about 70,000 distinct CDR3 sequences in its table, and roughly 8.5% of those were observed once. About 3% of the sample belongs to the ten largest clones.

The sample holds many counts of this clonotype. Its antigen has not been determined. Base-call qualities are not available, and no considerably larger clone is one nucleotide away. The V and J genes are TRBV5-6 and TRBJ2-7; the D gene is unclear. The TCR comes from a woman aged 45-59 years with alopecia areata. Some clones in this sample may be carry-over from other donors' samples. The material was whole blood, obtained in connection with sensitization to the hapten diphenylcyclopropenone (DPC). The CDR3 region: CASSPNGADEQYF. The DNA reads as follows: TGTGCCAGCAGCCCGAACGGAGCCGACGAGCAGTACTTC.